This passage covers 8 T cell receptor beta chains from one sample sequenced in a study of blood T cell repertoires in COVID-19. Profiling relied on immunoSEQ multiplex PCR, and the TCRdb table lists in-frame clones only, not all of them. Of some 89,000 clones listed, 60% to 85% are singletons. Material: peripheral blood. The receptors originated from a man in his 70s with acute or convalescent COVID-19.

This clone was counted once. The chain is built from TRBV28 and TRBJ2-5; D remains unclear. V was pared by 4 bases and J by 4 bases, with 10 bases between. The CDR3 is made up of 13 amino acids. The germline CDR1 and CDR2 sequences are MDHEN and SYDVKM. CDR3 loop: CASSSTMTETQYF. Here the CDR3 DNA reads TGTGCCAGCAGTTCGACAATGACAGAGACCCAGTACTTC.

The count of this clone is one. The gene calls are TRBV19 and TRBJ1-6; 7 nucleotides align to TRBD1. Germline values: CDR1 LNHDA, CDR2 SQIVND (reference sequence). The CDR3 extends over 14 amino acids. J lost 7 bases, V lost 4 bases, and 4 bases had no gene match. The CDR3: CASSTGQINSPLHF. The CDR3 DNA sequence: TGTGCCAGTAGTACGGGACAGATAAATTCACCCCTCCACTTT.

In nucleotides, the CDR3 is TGTGCCAGCAGTTACGCGGGGGCATCCGGGACCCAGTACTTC. This sequence encodes CASSYAGASGTQYF. V usage is TRBV6-6 and J usage is TRBJ2-5, with a weak D call TRBD2 (7 bases). Trimming removed 2 bases at V and 7 bases at J, with 14 bases between. The CDR3 totals 14 residues. Per the germline V gene, CDR1 is MNHNY and CDR2 is SVGAGI (reference sequence).

V and J are TRBV25-1 and TRBJ2-7; D gene uncertain. There are 15 residues in the CDR3. Trimming took off 4 bases at V and 2 bases at J, with 15 bases between the two ends. Germline V gene lookup returns CDR1 MGHDK and CDR2 SYGVNS. As DNA, the CDR3 is TGTGCCAGCAGTGCTCCCGGCTCGCTAGCCTACGAGCAGTACTTC. Encoded protein: CASSAPGSLAYEQYF.

The chain carries TRBV19 and TRBJ1-2; a weak D match, TRBD1 (5 bases). Germline CDR1 is LNHDA and CDR2 is SQIVND (reference sequence). The CDR3 extends over 12 amino acids. V dropped 10 bases and J dropped 4 bases, with 13 bases sitting between them. In nucleotides, the CDR3 is TGTGCCATAAAGGACACCCGCTATGGCTACACCTTC. Translating gives CAIKDTRYGYTF.

This clone was detected only once. This sequence joins TRBV4-1 and TRBJ1-1; weak D call: TRBD1 (6 bases). Looked up from germline, CDR1 is MGHRA and CDR2 is YSYEKL. V shed 4 bases and J shed 4 bases, with 13 bases lying between them. This CDR3 contains 14 residues. CDR3 coding DNA: TGCGCCAGCAGCCCCGAGACAGGACCCACTGAAGCTTTCTTT. Encoded protein: CASSPETGPTEAFF.

The chain couples TRBV6-6 to TRBJ1-4; D is perhaps TRBD1 (5 bases). The CDR3 is 15 residues long. In germline, CDR1 is MNHNY, CDR2 SVGAGI (reference sequence). V gave up 5 bases and J gave up 4 bases, with 14 bases separating them. CDR3 nucleotides: TGTGCCAGCAGTGGGGGGTGGGGCCTTAATGAAAAACTGTTTTTT. Translated: CASSGGWGLNEKLFF.

This clone was seen a handful of times. For the CDR3, the DNA is TGCGCCAGCAGTGAGTCTGGGCGGCTGGGGCATGAGCAGTTCTTC. Translating gives CASSESGRLGHEQFF. The chain recombines TRBV10-1 with TRBJ2-1, with D maybe TRBD1 (5 bases). The V gene lost 0 bases and the J gene lost 8 bases, with 14 bases spanning the gap. CDR3 length: 15 residues. Germline CDR1 reads WNHNN; CDR2 reads SYGVQD (reference sequence).